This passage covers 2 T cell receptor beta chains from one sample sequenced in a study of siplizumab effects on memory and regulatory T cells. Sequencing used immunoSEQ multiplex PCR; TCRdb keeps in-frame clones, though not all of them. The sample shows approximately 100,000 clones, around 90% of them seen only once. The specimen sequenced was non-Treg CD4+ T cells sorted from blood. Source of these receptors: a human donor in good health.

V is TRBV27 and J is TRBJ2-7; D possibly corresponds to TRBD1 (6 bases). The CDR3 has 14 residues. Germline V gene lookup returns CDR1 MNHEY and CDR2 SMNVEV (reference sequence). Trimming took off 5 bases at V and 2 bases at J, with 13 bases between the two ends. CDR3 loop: CASSRTVPPYEQYF. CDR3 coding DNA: TGTGCCAGCAGTAGGACAGTCCCCCCCTACGAGCAGTACTTC.

DNA of the CDR3: TGTGCCAGCAAGAGTAGCGGAATTAACACCGGGGAGCTGTTTTTT. Translating it yields CASKSSGINTGELFF. The V call is TRBV27, the J call TRBJ2-2, with TRBD2 as a possible D gene (6 bases). The CDR3 contains 15 residues. The germline V gene has CDR1 MNHEY and CDR2 SMNVEV (reference sequence). With 7 bases removed from V and 2 bases from J, the gap between germline ends came to 14 bases.